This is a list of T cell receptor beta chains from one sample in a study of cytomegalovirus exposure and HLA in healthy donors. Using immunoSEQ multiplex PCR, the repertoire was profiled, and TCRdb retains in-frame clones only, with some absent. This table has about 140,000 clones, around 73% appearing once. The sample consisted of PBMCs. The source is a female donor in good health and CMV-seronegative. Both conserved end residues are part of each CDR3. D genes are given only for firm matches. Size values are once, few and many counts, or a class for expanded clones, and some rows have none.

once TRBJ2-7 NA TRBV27 CASYFSPSPSYEQYF TGTGCCAGCTATTTTTCCCCCTCGCCCTCCTACGAGCAGTACTTC
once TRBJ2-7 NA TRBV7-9 CASSLYPGYEQYF TGTGCCAGCAGCTTATACCCGGGGTACGAGCAGTACTTC
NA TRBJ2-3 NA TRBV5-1 CASSLGQSTDTQYF TGCGCCAGCAGCTTGGGCCAGAGCACAGATACGCAGTATTTT
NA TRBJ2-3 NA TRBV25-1 CASARGTDTQYF TGTGCCAGCGCCCGGGGAACAGATACGCAGTATTTT
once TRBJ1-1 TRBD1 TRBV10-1 CASRKDRVGHTEAFF TGCGCCAGCAGGAAGGACAGGGTCGGGCACACTGAAGCTTTCTTT
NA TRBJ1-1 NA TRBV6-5 CASSSKYQTNTEAFF TGTGCCAGCAGTTCCAAATACCAGACTAACACTGAAGCTTTCTTT
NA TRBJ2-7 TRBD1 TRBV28 CASSITGGIDEQYF TGTGCCAGCAGTATCACAGGGGGGATCGACGAGCAGTACTTC
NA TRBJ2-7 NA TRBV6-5 CASRSSGNSYEQYF TGTGCCAGCAGGAGTAGCGGAAATAGCTACGAGCAGTACTTC
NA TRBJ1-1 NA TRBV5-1 CASSLLGENTEAFF TGCGCCAGCAGCTTGCTAGGGGAGAACACTGAAGCTTTCTTT
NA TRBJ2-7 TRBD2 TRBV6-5 CASSPGLAGLYEQYF TGTGCCAGCAGTCCCGGACTAGCGGGGCTCTACGAGCAGTACTTC
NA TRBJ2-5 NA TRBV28 CASRTQGVVETQYF TGTGCCAGCAGGACACAGGGTGTGGTGGAGACCCAGTACTTC
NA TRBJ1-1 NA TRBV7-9 CASSAPSNLNTEAFF TGTGCCAGCAGCGCTCCAAGCAATTTGAACACTGAAGCTTTCTTT
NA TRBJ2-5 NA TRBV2 CASSDKRGETQYF TGTGCCAGCAGTGACAAACGGGGAGAGACCCAGTACTTC
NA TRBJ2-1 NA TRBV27 CASSPSGGNEQFF TGTGCCAGCAGTCCCTCGGGTGGGAATGAGCAGTTCTTC